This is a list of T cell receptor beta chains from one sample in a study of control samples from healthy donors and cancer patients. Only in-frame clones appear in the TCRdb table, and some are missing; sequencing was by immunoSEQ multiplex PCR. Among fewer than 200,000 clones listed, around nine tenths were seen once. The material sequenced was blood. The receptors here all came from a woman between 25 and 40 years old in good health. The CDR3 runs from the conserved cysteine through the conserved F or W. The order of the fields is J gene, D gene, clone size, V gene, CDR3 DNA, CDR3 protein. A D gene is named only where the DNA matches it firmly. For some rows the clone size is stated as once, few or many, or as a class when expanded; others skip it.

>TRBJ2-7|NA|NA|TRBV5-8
TGTGCCAGCAGCTTGGCGTTGGGCAGCTACGAGCAGTACTTC
CASSLALGSYEQYF
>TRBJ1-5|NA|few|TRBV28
TGTGCCAGCAGTTCCATCGGGGGGGCGGGCCTTTCTCAGCCCCAGCATTTT
CASSSIGGAGLSQPQHF
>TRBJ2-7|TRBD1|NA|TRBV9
TGTGCCAGCAGCGTAGAGGGGCCGGGACAGGGCCCCTACGAGCAGTACTTC
CASSVEGPGQGPYEQYF
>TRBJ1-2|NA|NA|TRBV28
TGTGCCAGCAGTTTGCCCGGGAATGGCTACACCTTC
CASSLPGNGYTF
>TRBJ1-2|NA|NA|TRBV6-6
TGTGCCAGCAGTTACTCTGGGGGGCTATATGGCTACACCTTC
CASSYSGGLYGYTF
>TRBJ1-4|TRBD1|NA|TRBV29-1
TGCAGCGTTACGGGACAGGGTAGGGAAAAACTGTTTTTT
CSVTGQGREKLFF
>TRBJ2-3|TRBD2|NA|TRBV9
TGTGCCAGCAGCCCAGGGGGGACTAGCGCAGATACGCAGTATTTT
CASSPGGTSADTQYF
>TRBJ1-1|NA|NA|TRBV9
TGTGCCAGCAGCGTAGGGTCGACAGGGAACACTGAAGCTTTCTTT
CASSVGSTGNTEAFF
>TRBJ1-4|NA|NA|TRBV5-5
TGTGCCAGCAGCTTGCCGCGGGTGGGGGAAAAACTGTTTTTT
CASSLPRVGEKLFF
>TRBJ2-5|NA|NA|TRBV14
TGTGCCAGCAGCCACCCTGGGGTTTCCCAGCAAGAGACCCAGTACTTC
CASSHPGVSQQETQYF
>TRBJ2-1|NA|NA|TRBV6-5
TGTGCGGCCGTAAGGGGAAACAATGAGCAGTTCTTC
CAAVRGNNEQFF
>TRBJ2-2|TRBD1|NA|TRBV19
TGTGCCAGTAGTCTTCGACAGGGCAACGGGGAGCTGTTTTTT
CASSLRQGNGELFF
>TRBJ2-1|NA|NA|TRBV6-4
TGTGCCAGCAGTGCAAATGAGCAGTTCTTC
CASSANEQFF
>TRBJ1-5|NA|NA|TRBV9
TGTGCCAGCAGCGTCGGGTTTAGCAATCAGCCCCAGCATTTT
CASSVGFSNQPQHF
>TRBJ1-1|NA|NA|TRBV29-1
TGCAGCGTTTATCCCTTGAACACTGAAGCTTTCTTT
CSVYPLNTEAFF
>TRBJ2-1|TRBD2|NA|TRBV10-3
TGTGCCATCAGTGAGGGTCTAGCGGGAGGTCTGGATGAGCAGTTCTTC
CAISEGLAGGLDEQFF
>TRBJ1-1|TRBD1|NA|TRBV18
TGTGCCAGCTCACCACGGGACAGGGTGACCACTGAAGCTTTCTTT
CASSPRDRVTTEAFF
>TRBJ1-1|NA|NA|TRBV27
TGTGCCAGCAGTTTGACAGGTTTGAACACTGAAGCTTTCTTT
CASSLTGLNTEAFF
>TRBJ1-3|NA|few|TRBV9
TGTGCCAGCAGCGTAGAAGGAGCGACGAGGGACACCATATATTTT
CASSVEGATRDTIYF
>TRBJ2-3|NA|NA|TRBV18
TGTGCCAGCTCTCCTAGCAAGTCGAACACAGATACGCAGTATTTT
CASSPSKSNTDTQYF
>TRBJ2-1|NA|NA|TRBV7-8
TGTGCCAGCAGCTTACACTTCACCCCCATTGGGAATGAGCAGTTCTTC
CASSLHFTPIGNEQFF
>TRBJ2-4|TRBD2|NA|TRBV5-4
TGTGCCAGCAGCTCCCGACTAGCAGACATTCAGTACTTC
CASSSRLADIQYF
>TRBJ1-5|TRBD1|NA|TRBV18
TGTGCCAGCTCACCACCCGGGACAGTAAGCAATCAGCCCCAGCATTTT
CASSPPGTVSNQPQHF
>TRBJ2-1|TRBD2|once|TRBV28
TGTGCCAGCAGTCTAAGGACTAGCGGGGTGCCCCCGGCTAGAGAGCAGTTCTTC
CASSLRTSGVPPAREQFF
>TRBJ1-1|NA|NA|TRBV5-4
TGTGCCAGCAGCCCCAGACAGCTGAACACTGAAGCTTTCTTT
CASSPRQLNTEAFF